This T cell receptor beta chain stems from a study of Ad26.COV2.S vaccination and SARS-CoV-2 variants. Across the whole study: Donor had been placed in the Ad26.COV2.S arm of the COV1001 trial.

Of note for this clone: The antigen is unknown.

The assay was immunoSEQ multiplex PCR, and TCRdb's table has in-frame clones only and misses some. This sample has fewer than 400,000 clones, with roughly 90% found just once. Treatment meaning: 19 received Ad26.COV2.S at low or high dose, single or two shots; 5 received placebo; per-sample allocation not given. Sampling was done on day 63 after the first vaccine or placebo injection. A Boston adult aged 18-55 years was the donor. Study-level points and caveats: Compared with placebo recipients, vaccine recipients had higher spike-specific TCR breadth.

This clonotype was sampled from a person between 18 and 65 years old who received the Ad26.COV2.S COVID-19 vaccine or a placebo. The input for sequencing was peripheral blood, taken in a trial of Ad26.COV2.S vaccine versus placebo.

Here the CDR3 reads CASSVGLEGADTQYF. CDR3 in DNA: TGTGCCAGCAGCGTAGGACTGGAAGGGGCAGATACGCAGTATTTT. This chain links TRBV11-2 with TRBJ2-3; either TRBD1 or TRBD2 may supply D (5 bases each). Germline assignment: CDR1 SGHAT and CDR2 FQNNGV. CDR3 length: 15 residues. Trimming took 5 bases from V and 4 from J, leaving 16 bases between them. The complete variable domain, with remaining parts taken from reference TRBV11-2 and TRBJ2-3, reads EAGVAQSPRYKIIEKRQSVAFWCNPISGHATLYWYQQILGQGPKLLIQFQNNGVVDDSQLPKDRFSAERLKGVDSTLKIQPAKLEDSAVYLCASSVGLEGADTQYFGPGTRLTVL.